The rows below give T cell receptor beta chains drawn from one sample of a study of blood T cell repertoires in COVID-19. The assay was immunoSEQ multiplex PCR, and TCRdb's table has in-frame clones only and misses some. The sample carries a few hundred thousand clones, about 90% recorded once. Specimen: PBMCs or T cells enriched from blood (not recorded which). These receptors were collected from a man aged 18-30 years who had recovered from COVID-19. CDR3s include the opening cysteine and the closing phenylalanine or tryptophan. Each record gives: D gene, J gene, V gene, clone size, CDR3 DNA, CDR3 protein. A D gene is named only where the DNA matches it firmly. Not every row has a clone size; where given, it reads once, few, many or a size class.

>TRBD1|TRBJ1-2|TRBV3-1/TRBV3-2|few
TGTGCCAGCAGCCGGACAGGGCTAAGGGACTATGGCTACACCTTC
CASSRTGLRDYGYTF
>TRBD2|TRBJ2-1|TRBV10-2|-
TGCGCCAGCACCGGGACTAGATGCAATGAGCAGTTCTTC
CASTGTRCNEQFF
>TRBD2|TRBJ2-4|TRBV5-1|once
TGCGCCAGCAGCTCCGGGACTAGCGGGAGTGCCAAAAACATTCAGTACTTC
CASSSGTSGSAKNIQYF
>-|TRBJ1-6|TRBV28|-
TGTGCCAGCACGACGAGGGATTCACCCCTCCACTTT
CASTTRDSPLHF
>TRBD1|TRBJ1-4|TRBV23-1|-
TGCGCCAGCAGTCAATCAAAGGGGGCGCATGATGAAAAACTGTTTTTT
CASSQSKGAHDEKLFF
>-|TRBJ1-1|TRBV6-2/TRBV6-3|once
TGTGCCAGCAGTCCAATGAACACTGAAGCTTTCTTT
CASSPMNTEAFF
>-|TRBJ2-5|TRBV5-4|-
TGTGCCAGCAGCTTGTCCTACGACCAAGAGACCCAGTACTTC
CASSLSYDQETQYF
>-|TRBJ1-3|TRBV6-5|-
TGTGCCAGCGGCGGGGGCTCTGGAAACACCATATATTTT
CASGGGSGNTIYF
>-|TRBJ1-1|TRBV6-5|-
TGTGCCAGCAGTTACGTTGGACTCCCTGAAGCTTTCTTT
CASSYVGLPEAFF
>-|TRBJ1-1|TRBV27|-
TGTGCCAGCAGTCTAGCATCAGGGGCGCTTACTGAAGCTTTCTTT
CASSLASGALTEAFF
>TRBD1|TRBJ1-5|TRBV19|-
TGTGCCAGTAGTGCAGGGGACAGGATCAAGCCCCAGCATTTT
CASSAGDRIKPQHF
>-|TRBJ2-5|TRBV27|-
TGTGCCAGCAGTTTATACAGGGGCGGGAAAGAGACCCAGTACTTC
CASSLYRGGKETQYF
>-|TRBJ1-2|TRBV29-1|-
TGCAGCGTTGGGCAACTCCGGGGGGCGTATGGCTACACCTTC
CSVGQLRGAYGYTF
>-|TRBJ1-4|TRBV5-1|-
TGCGCCAGCAGCTTGAGGACAGATGAAAAACTGTTTTTT
CASSLRTDEKLFF
>TRBD1|TRBJ1-2|TRBV7-6|-
TGTGCCAGCAGCTTAAAGACCGACAGGGTCTGGGGCTACACCTTC
CASSLKTDRVWGYTF
>-|TRBJ1-2|TRBV6-1|once
TGTGCCAGCAGTGAGGGGGGGGTAGGCTACACCTTC
CASSEGGVGYTF
>TRBD1|TRBJ2-7|TRBV3-1/TRBV3-2|-
TGTGCCAGCAGCCAAGTCCGAAGAGACAGGGAATCCGAGCAGTACTTC
CASSQVRRDRESEQYF